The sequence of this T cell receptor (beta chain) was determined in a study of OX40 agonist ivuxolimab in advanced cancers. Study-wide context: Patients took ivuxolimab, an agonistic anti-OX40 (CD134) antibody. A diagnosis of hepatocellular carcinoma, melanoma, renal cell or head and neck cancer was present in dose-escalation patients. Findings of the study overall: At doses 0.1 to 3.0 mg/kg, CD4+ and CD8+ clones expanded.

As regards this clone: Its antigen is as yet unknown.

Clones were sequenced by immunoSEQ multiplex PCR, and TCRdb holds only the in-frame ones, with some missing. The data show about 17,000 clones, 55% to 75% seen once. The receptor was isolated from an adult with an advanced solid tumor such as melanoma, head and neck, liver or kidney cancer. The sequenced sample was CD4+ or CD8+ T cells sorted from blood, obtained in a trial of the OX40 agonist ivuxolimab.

CDR3 DNA sequence: TGTGCCAGTAGTCCGTGGACAGGGGGAAGCTCTGGAAACACCATATATTTT. This encodes CASSPWTGGSSGNTIYF. The J gene is TRBJ1-3, the V gene TRBV19, with TRBD1 matching over 10 bases. The CDR3 loop spans 17 amino acids. CDR1 is LNHDA, CDR2 SQIVND, per germline (reference sequence). Trimming cost V 5 bases and J 0 bases; bases outside gene matches: 7.